These T cell receptor beta chains were read from a single sample in a study of shared clonotypes between healthy human individuals. Libraries were prepared by immunoSEQ multiplex PCR; TCRdb keeps only in-frame clonotypes and omits some of them. The sample includes some 1,600,000 clones, approximately 98% of them seen just once. Input material: naive CD4+ T cells sorted from blood. These receptors all come from a man younger than 40 in good health. Each CDR3 is given with its conserved first and last residue. The D gene is left open where the match is weak. Some rows mark clone size as missing; the rest say once, few, many or name a class of expanded clone.

size,D,length,J,V,CDR3,DNA
-,-,12,TRBJ1-1,TRBV6-5,CASSYGDTEAFF,TGTGCCAGCAGTTACGGGGACACGGAAGCTTTCTTT
-,TRBD1,14,TRBJ2-5,TRBV6-6,CASSYWTGGETQYF,TGTGCCAGCAGTTACTGGACAGGGGGGGAGACCCAGTACTTC
-,-,14,TRBJ2-7,TRBV6-1,CASSHRGRAYEQYF,TGTGCCAGCAGTCACCGGGGCAGGGCCTACGAGCAGTACTTC
once,-,17,TRBJ2-2,TRBV5-1,CASSFGLSRHDTGELFF,TGCGCCAGCAGCTTCGGACTGTCAAGGCACGACACCGGGGAGCTGTTTTTT
-,-,13,TRBJ1-5,TRBV11-2,CASSFSGVQPQHF,TGTGCCAGCAGCTTCTCAGGGGTCCAGCCCCAGCATTTT
once,TRBD1,13,TRBJ2-7,TRBV5-1,CASSVTGGGEQYF,TGCGCCAGCAGCGTTACAGGGGGCGGCGAGCAGTACTTC
-,TRBD1,13,TRBJ1-1,TRBV5-4,CASSLPDRGEAFF,TGTGCCAGCAGCCTACCCGACAGGGGAGAAGCTTTCTTT
-,-,15,TRBJ2-5,TRBV10-3,CAISFLDGPRETQYF,TGTGCCATCAGTTTCCTGGACGGTCCGCGAGAGACCCAGTACTTC
-,-,13,TRBJ2-4,TRBV10-1,CASMGGAGNIQYF,TGCGCCAGCATGGGGGGCGCGGGAAACATTCAGTACTTC
-,TRBD2,13,TRBJ2-1,TRBV6-5,CASRTTSRNEQFF,TGTGCCAGCAGGACGACTAGCCGGAATGAGCAGTTCTTC
-,-,14,TRBJ2-7,TRBV6-5,CATIPRRSTLEQYF,TGTGCCACCATCCCTAGGAGATCTACGTTAGAGCAGTACTTC
-,TRBD1,13,TRBJ2-1,TRBV5-6,CASSSTGGGEQFF,TGTGCCAGCAGCTCGACAGGGGGCGGTGAGCAGTTCTTC
-,-,16,TRBJ2-6,TRBV27,CASSGVGVPGANVLTF,TGTGCCAGCAGCGGAGTAGGGGTTCCTGGGGCCAACGTCCTGACTTTC
-,-,13,TRBJ2-2,TRBV10-1,CASSGQQTGELFF,TGCGCCAGCAGTGGACAGCAGACCGGGGAGCTGTTTTTT
once,TRBD1,13,TRBJ1-5,TRBV29-1,CSVGQGGNQPQHF,TGCAGCGTCGGACAGGGGGGCAATCAGCCCCAGCATTTT
-,TRBD2,14,TRBJ2-3,TRBV10-2,CASSGPSGTDTQYF,TGCGCCAGCAGTGGACCTAGCGGAACAGATACGCAGTATTTT
-,-,15,TRBJ1-3,TRBV6-1,CASILSRSTGNTIYF,TGTGCCAGCATCCTCTCTCGCTCGACTGGAAACACCATATATTTT
-,-,17,TRBJ2-2,TRBV21-1,CASSNRLNGRGTGELFF,TGTGCCAGCAGCAACCGACTAAACGGGAGAGGCACCGGGGAGCTGTTTTTT
-,-,17,TRBJ2-1,TRBV7-8,CASSLVQGLYSYNEQFF,TGTGCCAGCAGCTTAGTACAGGGCCTATACTCATACAATGAGCAGTTCTTC
once,-,17,TRBJ1-2,TRBV25-1,CASSVSGPRERSYGYTF,TGTGCCAGCAGTGTAAGTGGACCCAGGGAACGGTCTTATGGCTACACCTTC
once,-,13,TRBJ2-7,TRBV7-7,CASSLGTAGEQYF,TGTGCCAGCAGCTTAGGGACAGCGGGCGAGCAGTACTTC
-,TRBD2,16,TRBJ2-7,TRBV6-5,CASSYSIAGASYEQYF,TGTGCCAGCAGTTACTCGATCGCGGGAGCTTCCTACGAGCAGTACTTC
-,-,13,TRBJ2-2,TRBV7-8,CASSGGWVGELFF,TGTGCCAGCTCAGGAGGTTGGGTCGGGGAGCTGTTTTTT